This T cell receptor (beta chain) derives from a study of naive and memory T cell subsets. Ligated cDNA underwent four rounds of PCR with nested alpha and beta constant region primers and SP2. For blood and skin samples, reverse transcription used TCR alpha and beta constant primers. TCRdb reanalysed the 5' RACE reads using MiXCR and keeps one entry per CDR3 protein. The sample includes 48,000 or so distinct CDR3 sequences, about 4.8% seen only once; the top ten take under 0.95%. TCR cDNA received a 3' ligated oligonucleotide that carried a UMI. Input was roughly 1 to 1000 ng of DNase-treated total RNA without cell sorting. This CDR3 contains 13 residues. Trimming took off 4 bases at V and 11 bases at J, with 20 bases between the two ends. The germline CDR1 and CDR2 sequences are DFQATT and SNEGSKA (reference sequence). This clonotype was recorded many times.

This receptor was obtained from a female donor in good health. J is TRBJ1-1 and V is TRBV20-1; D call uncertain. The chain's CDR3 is CSATAVAGGNAFF. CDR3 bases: TGCAGTGCTACCGCGGTGGCTGGAGGGAACGCTTTCTTT.